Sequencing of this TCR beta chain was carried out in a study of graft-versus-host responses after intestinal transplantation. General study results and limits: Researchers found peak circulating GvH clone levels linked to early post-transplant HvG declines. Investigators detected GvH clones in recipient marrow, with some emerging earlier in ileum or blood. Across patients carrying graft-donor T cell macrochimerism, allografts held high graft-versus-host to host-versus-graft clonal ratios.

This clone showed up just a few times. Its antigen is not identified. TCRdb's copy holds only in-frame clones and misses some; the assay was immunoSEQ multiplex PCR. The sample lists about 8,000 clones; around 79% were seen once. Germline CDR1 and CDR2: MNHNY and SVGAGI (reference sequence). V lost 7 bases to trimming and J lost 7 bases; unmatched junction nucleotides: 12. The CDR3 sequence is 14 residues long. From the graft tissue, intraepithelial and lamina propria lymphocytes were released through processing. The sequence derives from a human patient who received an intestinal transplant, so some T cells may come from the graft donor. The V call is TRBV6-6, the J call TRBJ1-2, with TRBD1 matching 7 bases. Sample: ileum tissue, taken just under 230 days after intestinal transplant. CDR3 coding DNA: TGTGCCAGCACCAAGTGGAACAGGGGAAGTGGCTACACCTTC. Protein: CASTKWNRGSGYTF.